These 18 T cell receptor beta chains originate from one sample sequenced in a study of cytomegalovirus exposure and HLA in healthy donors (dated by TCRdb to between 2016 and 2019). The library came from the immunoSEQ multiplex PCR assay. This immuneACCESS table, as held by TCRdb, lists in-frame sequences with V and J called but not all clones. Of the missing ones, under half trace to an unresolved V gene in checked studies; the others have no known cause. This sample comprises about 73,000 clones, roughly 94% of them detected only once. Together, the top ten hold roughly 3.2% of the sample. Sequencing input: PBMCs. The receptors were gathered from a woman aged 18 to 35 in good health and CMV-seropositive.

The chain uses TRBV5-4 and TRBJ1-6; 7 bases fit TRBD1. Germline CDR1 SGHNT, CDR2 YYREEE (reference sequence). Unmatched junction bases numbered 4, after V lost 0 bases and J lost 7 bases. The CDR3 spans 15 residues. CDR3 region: CASSLEGAVNSPLHF. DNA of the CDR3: TGTGCCAGCAGCTTGGAGGGGGCTGTGAATTCACCCCTCCACTTT.

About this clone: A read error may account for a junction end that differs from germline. The CDR3, as DNA: TGTGCTAGCAGCCCGGGACATAGCTCCTACGAGCAGTACTTC. Translating it yields CASSPGHSSYEQYF. This sequence joins TRBV7-7 and TRBJ2-7, with D perhaps TRBD1 (6 bases). There are 14 residues in the CDR3. CDR1 and CDR2 from the germline V gene are SSHAT and FNYEAQ (reference sequence).

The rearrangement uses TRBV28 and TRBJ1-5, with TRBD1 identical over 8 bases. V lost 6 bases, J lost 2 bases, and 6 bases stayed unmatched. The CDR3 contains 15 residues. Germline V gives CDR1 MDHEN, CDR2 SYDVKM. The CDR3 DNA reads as TGTGCCAGCAGACCTACAGGGGGAGGCAATCAGCCCCAGCATTTT. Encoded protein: CASRPTGGGNQPQHF.

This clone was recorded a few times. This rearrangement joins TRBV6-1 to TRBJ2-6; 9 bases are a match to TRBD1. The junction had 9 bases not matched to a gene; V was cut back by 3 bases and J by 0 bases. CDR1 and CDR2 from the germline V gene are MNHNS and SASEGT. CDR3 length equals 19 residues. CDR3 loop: CASSDRDREAYSGANVLTF. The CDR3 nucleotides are TGTGCCAGCAGTGACCGGGACAGGGAGGCCTACTCTGGGGCCAACGTCCTGACTTTC.

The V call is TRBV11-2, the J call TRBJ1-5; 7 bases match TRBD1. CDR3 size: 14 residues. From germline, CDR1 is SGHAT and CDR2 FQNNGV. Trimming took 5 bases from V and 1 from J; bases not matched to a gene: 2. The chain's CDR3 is CASSQTGSNQPQHF. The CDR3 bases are TGTGCCAGCAGCCAGACAGGGAGCAATCAGCCCCAGCATTTT. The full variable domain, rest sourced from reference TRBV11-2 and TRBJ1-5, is EAGVAQSPRYKIIEKRQSVAFWCNPISGHATLYWYQQILGQGPKLLIQFQNNGVVDDSQLPKDRFSAERLKGVDSTLKIQPAKLEDSAVYLCASSQTGSNQPQHFGDGTRLSIL.

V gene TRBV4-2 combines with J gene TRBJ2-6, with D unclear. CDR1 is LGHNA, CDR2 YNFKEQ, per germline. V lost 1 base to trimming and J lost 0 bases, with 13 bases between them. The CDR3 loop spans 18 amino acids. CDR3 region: CASSQVTLYISGANVLTF. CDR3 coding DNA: TGTGCCAGCAGCCAAGTGACTCTGTATATCTCTGGGGCCAACGTCCTGACTTTC.

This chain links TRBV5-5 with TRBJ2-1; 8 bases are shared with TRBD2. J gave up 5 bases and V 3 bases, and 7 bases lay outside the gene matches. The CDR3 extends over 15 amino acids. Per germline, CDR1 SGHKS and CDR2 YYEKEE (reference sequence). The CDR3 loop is CASSWTAGAHNEQFF. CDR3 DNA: TGTGCCAGCAGCTGGACAGCGGGAGCCCACAATGAGCAGTTCTTC.

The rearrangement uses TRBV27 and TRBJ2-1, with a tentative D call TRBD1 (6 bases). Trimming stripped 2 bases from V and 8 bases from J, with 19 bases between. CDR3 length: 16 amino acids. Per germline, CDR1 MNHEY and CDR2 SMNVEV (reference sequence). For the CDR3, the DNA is TGTGCCAGCAGTTTAGGGGTCTGGGGGCCTAACGATGAGCAGTTCTTC. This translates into CASSLGVWGPNDEQFF.

The CDR3 loop reads CASSSSGAGAGNEQFF. The CDR3 bases are TGTGCCAGCAGCTCCAGCGGAGCGGGAGCGGGCAATGAGCAGTTCTTC. This sequence joins TRBV9 and TRBJ2-1; TRBD2 agrees at 8 bases. Germline trimming cut 4 bases from V and 6 bases from J; bases unmatched to any gene: 12. The germline gives CDR1 SGDLS, CDR2 YYNGEE. CDR3 length: 16 amino acids.

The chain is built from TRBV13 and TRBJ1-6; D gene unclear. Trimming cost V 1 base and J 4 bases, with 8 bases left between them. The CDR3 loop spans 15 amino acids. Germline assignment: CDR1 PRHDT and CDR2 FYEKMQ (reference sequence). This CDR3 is CASSLAGNYNSPLHF. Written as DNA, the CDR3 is TGTGCCAGCAGCTTAGCGGGAAATTATAATTCACCCCTCCACTTT.

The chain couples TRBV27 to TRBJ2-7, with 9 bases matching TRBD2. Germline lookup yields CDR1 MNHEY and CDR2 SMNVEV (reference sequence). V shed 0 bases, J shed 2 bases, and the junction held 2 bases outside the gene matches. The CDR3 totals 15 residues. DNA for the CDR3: TGTGCCAGCAGTTTATCGCTAGCGGGGCCCTACGAGCAGTACTTC. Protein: CASSLSLAGPYEQYF.

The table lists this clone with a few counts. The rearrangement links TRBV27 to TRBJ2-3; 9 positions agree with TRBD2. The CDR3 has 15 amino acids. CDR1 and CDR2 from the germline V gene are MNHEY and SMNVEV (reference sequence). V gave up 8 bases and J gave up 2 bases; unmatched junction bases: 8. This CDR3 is CASSLREGLTDTQYF. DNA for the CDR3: TGTGCCAGCTCTCTGCGGGAGGGCCTCACAGATACGCAGTATTTT.

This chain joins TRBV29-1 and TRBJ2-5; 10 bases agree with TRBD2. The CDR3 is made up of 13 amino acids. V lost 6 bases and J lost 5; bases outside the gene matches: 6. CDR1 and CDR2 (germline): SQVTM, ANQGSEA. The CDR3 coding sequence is TGCAGCGTCGCTAGCGGGAGTGGGGAGACCCAGTACTTC. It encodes CSVASGSGETQYF.

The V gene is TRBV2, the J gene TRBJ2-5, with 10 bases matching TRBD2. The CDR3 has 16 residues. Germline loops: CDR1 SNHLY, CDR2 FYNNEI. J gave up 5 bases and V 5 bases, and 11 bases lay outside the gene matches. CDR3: CASSPSAGGPGETQYF. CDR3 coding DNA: TGTGCCAGCAGTCCATCAGCGGGGGGGCCTGGGGAGACCCAGTACTTC.

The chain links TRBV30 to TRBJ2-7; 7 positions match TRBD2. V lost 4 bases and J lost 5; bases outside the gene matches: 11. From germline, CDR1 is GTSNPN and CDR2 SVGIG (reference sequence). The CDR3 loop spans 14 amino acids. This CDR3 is CAWTTKSGTDEQYF. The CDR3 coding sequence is TGTGCCTGGACCACGAAAAGCGGGACCGACGAGCAGTACTTC. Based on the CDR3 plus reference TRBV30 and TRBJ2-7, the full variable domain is SQTIHQWPATLVQPVGSPLSLECTVEGTSNPNLYWYRQAAGRGLQLLFYSVGIGQISSEVPQNLSASRPQDRQFILSSKKLLLSDSGFYLCAWTTKSGTDEQYFGPGTRLTVT.

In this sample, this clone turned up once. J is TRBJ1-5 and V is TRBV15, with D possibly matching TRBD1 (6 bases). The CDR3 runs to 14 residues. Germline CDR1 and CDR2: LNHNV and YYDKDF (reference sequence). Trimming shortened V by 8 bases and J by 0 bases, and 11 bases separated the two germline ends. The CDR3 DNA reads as TGTGCCACCGGACAGTCTTATAGCAATCAGCCCCAGCATTTT. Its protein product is CATGQSYSNQPQHF.

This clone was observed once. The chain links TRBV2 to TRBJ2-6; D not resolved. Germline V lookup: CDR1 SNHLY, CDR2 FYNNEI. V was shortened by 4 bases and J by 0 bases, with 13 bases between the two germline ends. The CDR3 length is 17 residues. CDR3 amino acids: CASSGGRGLSGANVLTF. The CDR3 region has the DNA TGTGCCAGCAGTGGTGGTAGAGGCCTCTCTGGGGCCAACGTCCTGACTTTC.

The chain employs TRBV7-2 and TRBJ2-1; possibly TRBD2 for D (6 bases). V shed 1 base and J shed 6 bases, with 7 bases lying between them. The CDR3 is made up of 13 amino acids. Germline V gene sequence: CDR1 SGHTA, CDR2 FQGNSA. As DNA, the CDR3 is TGTGCCAGCAGCTTAGGACTAGTCAATGAGCAGTTCTTC. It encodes CASSLGLVNEQFF.